This TCR beta chain is from a study of OX40 agonist ivuxolimab in advanced cancers. For the study at large: Therapy given before enrollment (anti-PD-1, anti-PD-L1 or anti-CTLA-4) was allowed, and 30% to 50% had some. Three patients, one with hepatocellular carcinoma and two with cutaneous melanoma, achieved partial responses.

Study-wide points: Antigen specificity remained undetermined for the expanded peripheral T cells.

The CDR3 totals 15 residues. The V gene end was trimmed by 2 bases and the J gene end by 2 bases; junction bases not matched to a gene: 6. The germline CDR1 and CDR2 sequences are SQVTM and ANQGSEA. With respect to this clone: Its matching antigen is unknown.

TCRdb's copy holds only in-frame clones and misses some; the assay was immunoSEQ multiplex PCR. The sample lists tens of thousands of clones; about 83% were seen once. J is TRBJ2-3 and V is TRBV29-1; TRBD1 agrees at 8 bases. This receptor was obtained from an adult with an advanced solid tumor such as melanoma, head and neck, liver or kidney cancer. This specimen was CD4+ or CD8+ T cells sorted from blood, taken in a trial of the OX40 agonist ivuxolimab. CDR3 DNA sequence: TGCAGCGTTGAATTGTTGACAGGGGCCACAGATACGCAGTATTTT. Its translation is CSVELLTGATDTQYF.